Sequencing of this T cell receptor (beta chain) was carried out in a study of shared clonotypes between healthy human individuals. Study details: Plates per donor: three CD4 naive, three CD4 memory, two CD8 naive, one CD8 memory. Study findings and constraints: Among the subsets, naive ones generally showed larger estimated richness than memory ones.

V lost 6 bases, J lost 9 bases, and 8 bases stayed unmatched. The CDR3 totals 14 residues. Germline CDR1 SGHRS, CDR2 YFSETQ. Regarding this clone: What it binds is unknown.

Using immunoSEQ multiplex PCR, the repertoire was profiled, and TCRdb retains in-frame clones only, with some absent. Among a few hundred thousand clones listed, around 97% were seen once. This clonotype was sampled from a woman under 40 in good health. V usage is TRBV5-1 and J usage is TRBJ2-1, with TRBD2 matching over 11 bases. The sequencing input was naive CD4+ T cells sorted from blood. Subset specified: CD45RA+ positively selected. CDR3 residues: CASTLAGGHGEQFF. DNA of the CDR3: TGCGCCAGCACGCTAGCGGGAGGCCACGGTGAGCAGTTCTTC.